This T cell receptor beta chain was found in a study of blood T cell repertoires in COVID-19. About the study: Italy, Spain and the United States were the sources of the convalescent and acute COVID-19 samples. T cells, B-cell-depleted T cells, or PBMCs supplied cDNA or gDNA.

Original data processing: Reference gene primer amplification gave nucleated cell count estimates. Repertoires were generated with immunoSEQ multiplex PCR, while TCRdb's copy carries only in-frame clones and drops some. The V and J calls and clone size come from that table; D and trimming were worked out from the DNA. The sample consists of 200,000 to 300,000 clones, about nine tenths of them appearing once. Germline V gene sequence: CDR1 SNHLY, CDR2 FYNNEI. This CDR3 contains 13 residues. After removal of 6 bases from V and 10 bases from J, the junction contained 10 bases not matched to a gene. Patients in Seattle were enrolled during active infection, then followed longitudinally.

The source material was peripheral blood. The receptor was derived from a woman in her twenties or thirties with COVID-19, enrolled during active disease. The chain recombines TRBV2 with TRBJ1-1; 8 positions match TRBD1. As DNA, the CDR3 is TGTGCCAGCAGCCCTGGACAGGGACTTGGAGCTTTCTTT. This sequence encodes CASSPGQGLGAFF. The variable domain in full, with the rest retrieved from reference TRBV2 and TRBJ1-1, is EPEVTQTPSHQVTQMGQEVILRCVPISNHLYFYWYRQILGQKVEFLVSFYNNEISEKSEIFDDQFSVERPDGSNFTLKIRSTKLEDSAMYFCASSPGQGLGAFFGQGTRLTVV.